This T cell receptor beta chain stems from a study of cytomegalovirus exposure and HLA in healthy donors. In the PCR, 60 Vbeta and 13 Jbeta primers were used. Only in-frame clones appear in the TCRdb table, and some are missing; sequencing was by immunoSEQ multiplex PCR. The sample records roughly 200,000 clones, 87% being singletons. The ends were cut back, 1 base at V and 1 base at J, with 7 bases in the middle. Germline-derived CDR1 and CDR2 are SGHDN and FVKESK. This CDR3 spans 14 amino acids. The specimen was PBMCs. The TCR originated in a boy younger than 10 in good health and CMV-seronegative. The rearrangement uses TRBV14 and TRBJ1-1, with unresolved D. The CDR3 DNA reads TGTGCCAGCAGCCAAGCACTCGGGAACACTGAAGCTTTCTTT. This encodes CASSQALGNTEAFF.